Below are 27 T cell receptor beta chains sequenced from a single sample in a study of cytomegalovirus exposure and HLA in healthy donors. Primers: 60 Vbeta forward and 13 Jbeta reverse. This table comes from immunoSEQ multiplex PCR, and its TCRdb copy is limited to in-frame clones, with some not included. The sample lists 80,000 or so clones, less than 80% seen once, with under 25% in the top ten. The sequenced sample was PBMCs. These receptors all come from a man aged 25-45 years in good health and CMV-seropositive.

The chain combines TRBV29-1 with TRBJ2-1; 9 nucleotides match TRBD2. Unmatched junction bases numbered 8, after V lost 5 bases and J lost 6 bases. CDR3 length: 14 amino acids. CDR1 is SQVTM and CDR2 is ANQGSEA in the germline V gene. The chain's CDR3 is CSVPKTSGGNEQFF. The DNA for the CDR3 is TGCAGCGTTCCCAAGACTAGCGGCGGCAATGAGCAGTTCTTC.

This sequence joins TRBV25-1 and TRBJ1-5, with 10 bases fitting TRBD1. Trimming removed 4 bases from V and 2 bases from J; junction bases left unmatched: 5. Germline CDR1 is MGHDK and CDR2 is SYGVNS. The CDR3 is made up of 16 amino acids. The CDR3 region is CASSATGGSGNQPQHF. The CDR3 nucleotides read TGTGCCAGCAGTGCGACAGGGGGCTCGGGCAATCAGCCCCAGCATTTT.

CDR3 residues: CAISDSDSLNQPQHF. The CDR3 DNA follows: TGTGCCATCAGTGATTCGGACAGCCTCAATCAGCCCCAGCATTTT. The chain is built from TRBV10-3 and TRBJ1-5; the D gene is possibly TRBD1 (6 bases). The ends were cut back, 3 bases at V and 3 bases at J, with 12 bases in the middle. This CDR3 is 15 amino acids long. Germline-derived CDR1 and CDR2 are ENHRY and SYGVKD.

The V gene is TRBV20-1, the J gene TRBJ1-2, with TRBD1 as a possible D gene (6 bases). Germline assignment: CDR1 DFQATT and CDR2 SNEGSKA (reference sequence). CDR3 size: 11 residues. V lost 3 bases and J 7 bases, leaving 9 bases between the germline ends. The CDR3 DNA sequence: TGCAGTGCTAGGGGGGCGGGTGGCTACACCTTC. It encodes CSARGAGGYTF.

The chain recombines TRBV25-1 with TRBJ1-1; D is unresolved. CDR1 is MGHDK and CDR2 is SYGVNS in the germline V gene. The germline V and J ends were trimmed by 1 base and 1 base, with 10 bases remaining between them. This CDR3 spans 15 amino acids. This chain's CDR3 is CASSESPGWNTEAFF. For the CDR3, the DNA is TGTGCCAGCAGTGAATCTCCAGGCTGGAACACTGAAGCTTTCTTT. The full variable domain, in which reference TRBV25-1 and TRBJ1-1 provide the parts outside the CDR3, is EADIYQTPRYLVIGTGKKITLECSQTMGHDKMYWYQQDPGMELHLIHYSYGVNSTEKGDLSSESTVSRIRTEHFPLTLESARPSHTSQYLCASSESPGWNTEAFFGQGTRLTVV.

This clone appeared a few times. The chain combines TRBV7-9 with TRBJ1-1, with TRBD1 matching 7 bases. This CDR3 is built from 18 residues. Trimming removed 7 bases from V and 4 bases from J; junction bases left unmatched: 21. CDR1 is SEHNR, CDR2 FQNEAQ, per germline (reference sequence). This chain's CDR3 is CASNPLLRDRDGGTEAFF. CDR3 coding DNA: TGTGCCAGCAACCCCCTGCTCCGGGACAGAGACGGTGGCACTGAAGCTTTCTTT.

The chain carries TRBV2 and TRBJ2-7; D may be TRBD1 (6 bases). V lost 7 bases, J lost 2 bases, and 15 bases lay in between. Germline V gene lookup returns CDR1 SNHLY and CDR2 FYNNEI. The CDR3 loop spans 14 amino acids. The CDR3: CASKPQGMPYEQYF. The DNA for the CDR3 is TGTGCCAGCAAGCCCCAGGGGATGCCCTACGAGCAGTACTTC.

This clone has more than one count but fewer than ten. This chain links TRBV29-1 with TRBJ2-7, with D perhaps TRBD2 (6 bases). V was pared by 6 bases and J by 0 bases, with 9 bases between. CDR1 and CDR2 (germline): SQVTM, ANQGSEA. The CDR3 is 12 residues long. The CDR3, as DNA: TGCAGCGTCGAGGAGGGCTCCTACGAGCAGTACTTC. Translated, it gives CSVEEGSYEQYF.

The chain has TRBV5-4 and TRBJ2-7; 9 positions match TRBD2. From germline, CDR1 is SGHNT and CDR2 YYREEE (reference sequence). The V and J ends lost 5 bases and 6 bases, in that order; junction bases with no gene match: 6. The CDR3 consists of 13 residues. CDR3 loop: CASRREGHGEQYF. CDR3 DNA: TGTGCCAGCAGGCGGGAGGGCCACGGCGAGCAGTACTTC.

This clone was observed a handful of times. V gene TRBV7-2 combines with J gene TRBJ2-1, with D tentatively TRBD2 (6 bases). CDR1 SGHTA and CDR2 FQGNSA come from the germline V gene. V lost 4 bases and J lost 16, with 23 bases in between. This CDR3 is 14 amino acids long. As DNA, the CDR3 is TGTGCCAGCAGCTCGGACTACCCCGCAGCCCGTAACTTCTTC. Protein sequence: CASSSDYPAARNFF.

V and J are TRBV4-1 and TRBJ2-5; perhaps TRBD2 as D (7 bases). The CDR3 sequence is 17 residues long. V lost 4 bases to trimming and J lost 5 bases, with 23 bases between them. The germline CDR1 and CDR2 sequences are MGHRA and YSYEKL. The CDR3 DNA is TGCGCCAGCAGCCGGGGGCTAGCGGCCCCCGGACGGGAGACCCAGTACTTC. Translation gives CASSRGLAAPGRETQYF.

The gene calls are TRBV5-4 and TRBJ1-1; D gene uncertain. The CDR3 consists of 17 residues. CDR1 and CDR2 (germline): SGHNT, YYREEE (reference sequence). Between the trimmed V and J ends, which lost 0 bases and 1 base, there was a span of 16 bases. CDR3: CASSLGLLSRGNTEAFF. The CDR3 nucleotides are TGTGCCAGCAGCTTGGGACTCTTATCCCGGGGGAACACTGAAGCTTTCTTT.

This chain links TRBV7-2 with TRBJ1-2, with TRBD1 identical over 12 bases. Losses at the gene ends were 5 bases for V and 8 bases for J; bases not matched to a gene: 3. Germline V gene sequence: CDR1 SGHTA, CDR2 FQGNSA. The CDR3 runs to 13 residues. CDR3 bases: TGTGCCAGCAGCACGGGACAGGGGGCCGGCTACACCTTC. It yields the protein CASSTGQGAGYTF. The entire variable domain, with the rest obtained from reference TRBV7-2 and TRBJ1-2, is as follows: GAGVSQSPSNKVTEKGKDVELRCDPISGHTALYWYRQSLGQGLEFLIYFQGNSAPDKSGLPSDRFSAERTGGSVSTLTIQRTQQEDSAVYLCASSTGQGAGYTFGSGTRLTVV.

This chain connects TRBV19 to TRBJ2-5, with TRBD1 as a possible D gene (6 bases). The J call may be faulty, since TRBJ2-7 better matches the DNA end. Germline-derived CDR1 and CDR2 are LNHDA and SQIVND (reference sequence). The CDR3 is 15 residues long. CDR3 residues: CASSISTGRTYEQYF. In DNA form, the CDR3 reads TGTGCCAGTAGTATCTCGACAGGACGTACCTACGAGCAGTACTTC.

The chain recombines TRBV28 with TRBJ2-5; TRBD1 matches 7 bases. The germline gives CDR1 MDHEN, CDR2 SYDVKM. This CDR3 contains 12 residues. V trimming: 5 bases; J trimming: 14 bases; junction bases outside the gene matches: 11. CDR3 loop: CASSAPDRTKYF. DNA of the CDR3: TGTGCCAGCAGTGCCCCGGACAGGACCAAATACTTC.

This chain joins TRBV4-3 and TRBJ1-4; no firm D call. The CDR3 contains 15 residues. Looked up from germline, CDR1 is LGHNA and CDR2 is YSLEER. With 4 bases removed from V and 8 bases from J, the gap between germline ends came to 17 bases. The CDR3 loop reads CASSPVKEAWEKLFF. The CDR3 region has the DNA TGCGCCAGCAGCCCAGTCAAGGAGGCCTGGGAAAAACTGTTTTTT.

The CDR3 sequence is CASSPDTGQPQHF. In nucleotides, the CDR3 is TGTGCCAGCAGCCCGGACACCGGTCAGCCCCAGCATTTT. V and J are TRBV6-6 and TRBJ1-5; tentative D call: TRBD1 (5 bases). V lost 6 bases, J lost 6 bases, and 12 bases lay in between. The CDR3 runs to 13 residues. CDR1 and CDR2 (germline): MNHNY, SVGAGI (reference sequence).

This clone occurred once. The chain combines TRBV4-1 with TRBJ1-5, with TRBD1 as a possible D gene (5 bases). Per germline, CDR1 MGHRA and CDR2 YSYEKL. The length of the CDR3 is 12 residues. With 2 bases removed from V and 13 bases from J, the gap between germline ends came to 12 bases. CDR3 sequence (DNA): TGCGCCAGCAGCCAACCACCCGGGACTCAGCATTTT. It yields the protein CASSQPPGTQHF.

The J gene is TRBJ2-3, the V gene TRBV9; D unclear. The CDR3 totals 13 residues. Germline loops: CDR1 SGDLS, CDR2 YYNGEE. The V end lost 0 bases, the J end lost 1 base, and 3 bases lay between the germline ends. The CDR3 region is CASSVGGTDTQYF. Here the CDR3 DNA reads TGTGCCAGCAGCGTAGGAGGCACAGATACGCAGTATTTT. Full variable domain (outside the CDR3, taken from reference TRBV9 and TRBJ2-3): DSGVTQTPKHLITATGQRVTLRCSPRSGDLSVYWYQQSLDQGLQFLIQYYNGEERAKGNILERFSAQQFPDLHSELNLSSLELGDSALYFCASSVGGTDTQYFGPGTRLTVL.

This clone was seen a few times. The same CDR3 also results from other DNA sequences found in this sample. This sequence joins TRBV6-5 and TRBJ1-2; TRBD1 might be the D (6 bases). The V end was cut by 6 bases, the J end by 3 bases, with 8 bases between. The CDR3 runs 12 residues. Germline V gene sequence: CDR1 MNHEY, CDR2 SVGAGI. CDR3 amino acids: CASRQGYYGYTF. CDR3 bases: TGTGCCAGCAGACAGGGTTACTATGGCTACACCTTC.

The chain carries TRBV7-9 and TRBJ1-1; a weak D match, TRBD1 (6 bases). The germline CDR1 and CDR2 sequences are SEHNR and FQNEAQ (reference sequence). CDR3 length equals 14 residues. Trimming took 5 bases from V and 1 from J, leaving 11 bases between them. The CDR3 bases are TGTGCCAGCAGCCCGACAGGCCCGAACACTGAAGCTTTCTTT. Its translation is CASSPTGPNTEAFF.

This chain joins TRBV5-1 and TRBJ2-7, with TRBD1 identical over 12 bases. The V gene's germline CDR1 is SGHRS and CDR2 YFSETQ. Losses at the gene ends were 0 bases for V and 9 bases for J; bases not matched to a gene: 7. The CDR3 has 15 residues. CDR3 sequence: CASSLVGTGGLGQYF. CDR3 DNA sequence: TGCGCCAGCAGCTTGGTCGGGACAGGGGGCCTTGGGCAGTACTTC.

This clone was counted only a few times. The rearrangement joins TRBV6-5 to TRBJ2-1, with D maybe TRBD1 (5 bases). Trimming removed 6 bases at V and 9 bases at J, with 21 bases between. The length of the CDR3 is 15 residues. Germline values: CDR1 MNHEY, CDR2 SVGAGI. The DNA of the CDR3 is TGTGCCAGCAGGATACCGCTATGGCAGGGTTTTGAGCAGTTCTTC. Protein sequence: CASRIPLWQGFEQFF.

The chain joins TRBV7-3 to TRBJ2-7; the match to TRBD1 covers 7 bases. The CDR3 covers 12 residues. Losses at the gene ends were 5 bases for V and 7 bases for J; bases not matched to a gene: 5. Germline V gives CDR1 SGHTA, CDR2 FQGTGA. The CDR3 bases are TGTGCCAGCAGCCTAGGGGGCGGGGAGCAGTACTTC. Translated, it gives CASSLGGGEQYF.

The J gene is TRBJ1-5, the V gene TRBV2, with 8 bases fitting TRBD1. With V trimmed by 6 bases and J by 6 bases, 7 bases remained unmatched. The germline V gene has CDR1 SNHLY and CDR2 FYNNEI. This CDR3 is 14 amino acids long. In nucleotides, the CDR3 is TGTGCCAGCAGGGGGGACAGGTCAGGTCAGCCCCAGCATTTT. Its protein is CASRGDRSGQPQHF.

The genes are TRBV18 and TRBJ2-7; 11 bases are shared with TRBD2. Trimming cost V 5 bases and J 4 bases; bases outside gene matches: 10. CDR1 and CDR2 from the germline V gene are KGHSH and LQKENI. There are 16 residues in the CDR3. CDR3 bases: TGTGCCAGCTCAATTCTAGCGGGAGGTGGGATTTACGAGCAGTACTTC. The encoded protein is CASSILAGGGIYEQYF.

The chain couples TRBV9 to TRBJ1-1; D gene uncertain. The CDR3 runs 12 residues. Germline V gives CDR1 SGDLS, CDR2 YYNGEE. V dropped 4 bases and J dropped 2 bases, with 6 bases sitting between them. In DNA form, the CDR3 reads TGTGCCAGCAGCTTATTAAACACTGAAGCTTTCTTT. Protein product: CASSLLNTEAFF.